These 29 T cell receptor beta chains originate from one sample sequenced in a study of technical replicates of blood from a few donors. Profiled with immunoSEQ multiplex PCR; TCRdb holds only in-frame clones, not every one. The top ten clones hold approximately 0.22% of a sample with under 90,000 clones, 93% of them seen once. Sequenced sample: T cells isolated from PBMCs. These receptors originate from a human donor in good health.

This clone was detected only once. The rearrangement links TRBV5-1 to TRBJ2-3; 7 bases line up with TRBD2. The CDR3 sequence is 15 residues long. V dropped 2 bases and J dropped 1; count of bases not matched to a gene: 4. From germline, CDR1 is SGHRS and CDR2 YFSETQ. In DNA, the CDR3 is TGCGCCAGCAGCTTACCGGCGGGGGGCACAGATACGCAGTATTTT. Translation gives CASSLPAGGTDTQYF.

In its sample, this clone was seen once. The J gene is TRBJ1-5, the V gene TRBV9, with unresolved D. The CDR3 runs to 14 residues. V was clipped by 0 bases and J by 6 bases, with 10 bases between them. Germline V gives CDR1 SGDLS, CDR2 YYNGEE. The DNA for the CDR3 is TGTGCCAGCAGCGTAGGCCCGGAGGGTCAGCCCCAGCATTTT. This translates into CASSVGPEGQPQHF.

The rearrangement joins TRBV5-1 to TRBJ2-2; D is unresolved. Germline loops: CDR1 SGHRS, CDR2 YFSETQ. The ends were cut back, 2 bases at V and 1 base at J, with 21 bases in the middle. The CDR3 covers 19 residues. The CDR3 coding sequence is TGCGCCAGCAGCTTTGGAGTTGGCGCCCCTAAGAGGAACACCGGGGAGCTGTTTTTT. It codes for CASSFGVGAPKRNTGELFF.

Points on this clone: The junction and the germline gene differ at one end; a read error may be behind it. This chain joins TRBV7-6 and TRBJ2-3; 11 bases align to TRBD1. This CDR3 has 14 residues. The V gene's germline CDR1 is SGHVS and CDR2 FNYEAQ. CDR3: CASSLGQGADTQYF. The CDR3 DNA reads as TGTGCCAGCAGTTTAGGACAGGGGGCTGATACGCAGTATTTT.

This chain uses TRBV19 with TRBJ2-7; 10 positions agree with TRBD2. The CDR3 sequence is 17 residues long. The trim removed 4 bases at V and 0 bases at J, leaving 9 bases unmatched. In germline, CDR1 is LNHDA, CDR2 SQIVND (reference sequence). The CDR3 here is CASSRTSGPTTSYEQYF. The CDR3 DNA reads as TGTGCCAGTAGTAGGACTAGCGGCCCGACGACCTCCTACGAGCAGTACTTC.

The chain is built from TRBV6-1 and TRBJ2-3; 12 nucleotides line up with TRBD2. The CDR3 loop spans 17 amino acids. Germline lookup yields CDR1 MNHNS and CDR2 SASEGT. V shed 2 bases, J shed 5 bases, and the junction held 8 bases outside the gene matches. The CDR3 protein is CASSETLAGGEVDTQYF. CDR3 in DNA: TGTGCCAGCAGTGAAACACTAGCGGGAGGTGAAGTAGATACGCAGTATTTT.

The CDR3 loop is CASSPRRTGDRLRLFF. CDR3 sequence (DNA): TGTGCCAGCAGCCCCCGCCGGACAGGGGACCGCCTCCGGCTGTTTTTT. The rearrangement joins TRBV7-8 to TRBJ1-4; 9 positions agree with TRBD1. The junction had 18 bases not matched to a gene; V was cut back by 5 bases and J by 14 bases. Germline loops: CDR1 SGHVS, CDR2 FQNEAQ. This CDR3 has 16 amino acids.

The rearrangement links TRBV29-1 to TRBJ1-1; TRBD1 might be the D (6 bases). V was cut by 4 bases and J by 11 bases, with 20 bases left in between. In germline, CDR1 is SQVTM, CDR2 ANQGSEA. The CDR3 is 13 residues long. CDR3 sequence (DNA): TGCAGCGTTGGCCGAAGGGGGGGGGAGCAGGCTTTCTTT. Protein product: CSVGRRGGEQAFF. Variable domain in full (rest from reference TRBV29-1 and TRBJ1-1): SAVISQKPSRDICQRGTSLTIQCQVDSQVTMMFWYRQQPGQSLTLIATANQGSEATYESGFVIDKFPISRPNLTFSTLTVSNMSPEDSSIYLCSVGRRGGEQAFFGQGTRLTVV.

The CDR3 nucleotides are TGTGCCAGCAGCTTGCTCGGGGGGACTGGGCGCACCGGGGAGCTGTTTTTT. Amino acid sequence: CASSLLGGTGRTGELFF. J is TRBJ2-2 and V is TRBV7-8, with 7 bases matching TRBD2. The CDR3 loop spans 17 amino acids. Per the germline V gene, CDR1 is SGHVS and CDR2 is FQNEAQ. Trimming took 3 bases from V and 4 from J; bases not matched to a gene: 11.

V and J are TRBV5-1 and TRBJ1-1; TRBD1 matches at 7 bases. From germline, CDR1 is SGHRS and CDR2 YFSETQ. V gave up 0 bases and J gave up 3 bases; unmatched junction bases: 11. The CDR3 is made up of 17 amino acids. The CDR3 bases are TGCGCCAGCAGCTTGGCCGACAGGGTGGGGACGGACACTGAAGCTTTCTTT. The encoded protein is CASSLADRVGTDTEAFF.

This chain's CDR3 is CASSFPGLAYEQYF. The CDR3 DNA reads as TGTGCCAGCAGCTTTCCGGGACTAGCTTACGAGCAGTACTTC. The chain joins TRBV7-2 to TRBJ2-7; 9 positions match TRBD2. CDR3 length: 14 residues. Trimming took 3 bases from V and 4 from J; bases not matched to a gene: 4. CDR1 SGHTA and CDR2 FQGNSA come from the germline V gene.

This clone was picked up one time. V usage is TRBV28 and J usage is TRBJ2-1, with 8 bases matching TRBD2. V trimming: 8 bases; J trimming: 7 bases; junction bases outside the gene matches: 7. The CDR3 has 13 residues. Germline V gene data show CDR1 as MDHEN and CDR2 as SYDVKM. CDR3 region: CASSPGGRNEQFF. The CDR3, as DNA: TGTGCCAGCTCTCCGGGAGGGCGGAATGAGCAGTTCTTC.

The J gene is TRBJ1-2, the V gene TRBV5-5, with unresolved D. The CDR3 loop spans 13 amino acids. V was trimmed by 2 bases and J by 1 base, leaving 6 bases between them. CDR1 is SGHKS and CDR2 is YYEKEE in the germline V gene (reference sequence). CDR3 in amino acids: CASSLRHNYGYTF. CDR3 DNA sequence: TGTGCCAGCAGCTTACGACATAACTATGGCTACACCTTC.

This CDR3 is CASSVAIGQGNYEQYF. In DNA, the CDR3 is TGTGCCAGCAGCGTAGCTATAGGACAGGGGAACTACGAGCAGTACTTC. The V and J genes are TRBV9 and TRBJ2-7; 9 bases map to TRBD1. The V gene's germline CDR1 is SGDLS and CDR2 YYNGEE. V was clipped by 0 bases and J by 3 bases; unmatched bases: 7. The CDR3 covers 16 residues.

This chain connects TRBV10-3 to TRBJ2-1; TRBD2 matches 9 bases. This CDR3 region has 15 residues. Trimming removed 6 bases from V and 8 bases from J; junction bases left unmatched: 11. Germline V gene lookup returns CDR1 ENHRY and CDR2 SYGVKD. This CDR3 is CAIRDMAGGQDEQFF. CDR3 bases: TGTGCCATCAGAGATATGGCGGGAGGGCAAGATGAGCAGTTCTTC.

The V and J genes are TRBV4-1 and TRBJ2-3, with 8 nucleotides matching TRBD2. The V gene's germline CDR1 is MGHRA and CDR2 YSYEKL. This CDR3 is 18 amino acids long. V was clipped by 0 bases and J by 3 bases; unmatched bases: 11. CDR3 sequence: CASSQDQDGLALTDTQYF. The CDR3 nucleotides read TGCGCCAGCAGCCAAGATCAGGATGGACTAGCTTTAACAGATACGCAGTATTTT.

The chain has TRBV27 and TRBJ1-2; 7 bases align to TRBD1. CDR3 size: 15 residues. After removal of 4 bases from V and 4 bases from J, the junction contained 9 bases not matched to a gene. The germline CDR1 and CDR2 sequences are MNHEY and SMNVEV (reference sequence). DNA for the CDR3: TGTGCCAGCAGTTCACAACGACAGGGAGGCTATGGCTACACCTTC. Its protein product is CASSSQRQGGYGYTF.

This chain joins TRBV9 and TRBJ2-2; 7 bases are a match to TRBD2. The V gene end was trimmed by 0 bases and the J gene end by 3 bases; junction bases not matched to a gene: 5. CDR3 size: 16 residues. CDR1 and CDR2 (germline): SGDLS, YYNGEE. The chain's CDR3 is CASSVDGGRDTGELFF. In nucleotides, the CDR3 is TGTGCCAGCAGCGTAGACGGAGGGAGGGACACCGGGGAGCTGTTTTTT.

V and J are TRBV10-2 and TRBJ2-7; TRBD1 aligns across 10 bases. The germline CDR1 and CDR2 sequences are WSHSY and SAAADI. J gave up 0 bases and V 6 bases, and 2 bases lay outside the gene matches. This CDR3 has 14 amino acids. CDR3 in amino acids: CASRDRGSSYEQYF. CDR3 nucleotides: TGCGCCAGCAGGGACAGGGGGAGCTCCTACGAGCAGTACTTC.

CDR3 loop: CASSFGQKQYF. DNA of the CDR3: TGTGCCAGCAGCTTCGGACAGAAGCAGTACTTC. This chain connects TRBV5-6 to TRBJ2-7; a weak D match, TRBD1 (6 bases). The CDR3 has 11 amino acids. Trimming left V 2 bases short and J 8 bases short, with 8 bases between. CDR1 is SGHDT, CDR2 YYEEEE, per germline.

The V call is TRBV2, the J call TRBJ2-7, with D perhaps TRBD1 (6 bases). V dropped 4 bases and J dropped 3 bases, with 10 bases sitting between them. CDR3 length: 13 amino acids. Germline-derived CDR1 and CDR2 are SNHLY and FYNNEI. The CDR3 sequence: CASSGGQVYEQYF. The CDR3 DNA sequence: TGTGCCAGCAGTGGGGGGCAGGTCTACGAGCAGTACTTC.

The table lists this clone with a count of one. The V gene is TRBV5-1, the J gene TRBJ2-2; 8 positions match TRBD2. The CDR3 sequence is 12 residues long. CDR1 is SGHRS and CDR2 is YFSETQ in the germline V gene. The V and J ends lost 9 bases and 6 bases, in that order; junction bases with no gene match: 4. CDR3: CATRREAGELFF. DNA of the CDR3: TGCGCCACACGGCGGGAGGCCGGGGAGCTGTTTTTT.

In its sample, this clone was seen once. This rearrangement joins TRBV5-1 to TRBJ2-7; D perhaps matches TRBD2 (5 bases). Germline V CDR1 and CDR2: SGHRS, YFSETQ. The CDR3 is 14 residues long. Trimming removed 6 bases from V and 2 bases from J, with 15 bases in between. In nucleotides, the CDR3 is TGCGCCAGCACCCCTACCTGGGGAGCCTACGAGCAGTACTTC. It codes for CASTPTWGAYEQYF.

The J gene is TRBJ2-2, the V gene TRBV7-9; D gene unclear. The CDR3 contains 14 residues. V lost 6 bases, J lost 3 bases, and 11 bases lay in between. CDR1 is SEHNR, CDR2 FQNEAQ, per germline (reference sequence). The CDR3 sequence: CASSLDGHTGELFF. The CDR3 DNA sequence: TGTGCCAGCAGTCTTGATGGGCACACCGGGGAGCTGTTTTTT.

The V and J genes are TRBV27 and TRBJ2-7; D not certain. V was pared by 0 bases and J by 5 bases, with 11 bases between. CDR1 MNHEY and CDR2 SMNVEV come from the germline V gene (reference sequence). This CDR3 spans 14 amino acids. CDR3 sequence (DNA): TGTGCCAGCAGTTTATCTACTGCGGCCCACGAGCAGTACTTC. Translated, it gives CASSLSTAAHEQYF.

The rearrangement uses TRBV29-1 and TRBJ2-7, with 7 bases lining up with TRBD1. Unmatched junction bases numbered 6, after V lost 7 bases and J lost 6 bases. Germline V gene data show CDR1 as SQVTM and CDR2 as ANQGSEA. There are 11 residues in the CDR3. CDR3 loop: CSAETGIEQYF. The CDR3 DNA reads as TGCAGCGCCGAGACAGGGATCGAGCAGTACTTC.

The table lists this clone with a count of one. The chain is built from TRBV2 and TRBJ2-7; TRBD1 matches 10 bases. This CDR3 region has 14 residues. J was trimmed by 2 bases and V by 6 bases; bases with no gene match: 4. Germline V gene data show CDR1 as SNHLY and CDR2 as FYNNEI. DNA of the CDR3: TGTGCCAGCAGCCCCGACAGGGGGCCCTACGAGCAGTACTTC. Protein product: CASSPDRGPYEQYF.

V and J are TRBV7-3 and TRBJ2-7; 11 nucleotides agree with TRBD2. The CDR3 extends over 15 amino acids. After removal of 3 bases from V and 6 bases from J, the junction contained 7 bases not matched to a gene. Germline V gene sequence: CDR1 SGHTA, CDR2 FQGTGA. The CDR3 region has the DNA TGTGCCAGCAGCTTTAGCGGGGGGGCCTCGGGCGAGCAGTACTTC. Translating it yields CASSFSGGASGEQYF. Filled out from reference TRBV7-3 and TRBJ2-7, the complete variable domain reads GAGVSQTPSNKVTEKGKYVELRCDPISGHTALYWYRQSLGQGPEFLIYFQGTGAADDSGLPNDRFFAVRPEGSVSTLKIQRTERGDSAVYLCASSFSGGASGEQYFGPGTRLTVT.

In this sample, this clone turned up once. The CDR3: CASRGGSSYNEQFF. The CDR3 bases are TGTGCCAGCAGGGGCGGGAGCTCCTACAATGAGCAGTTCTTC. The chain carries TRBV7-9 and TRBJ2-1, with 7 bases aligning to TRBD2. With V trimmed by 6 bases and J by 0 bases, 2 bases remained unmatched. This CDR3 has 14 residues. Germline assignment: CDR1 SEHNR and CDR2 FQNEAQ (reference sequence).